Presented here are 15 T cell receptor beta chains from one specimen sequenced in a study of CD8+ T cells in alopecia areata. Sequencing relied on a cDNA template that was reverse transcribed from extracted RNA. The data were produced by immunoSEQ multiplex PCR, yet TCRdb's version contains in-frame clones alone and is incomplete. This sample shows approximately 110,000 clones and no singletons; roughly a fifth rests with the ten largest. Sequencing was carried out using lesional skin. These receptors came from a C3H/HeJ mouse with alopecia areata. As its MHC haplotype, the strain has H2-k.

This clone turned up a few times. Gene names and germline match the mouse. The read is 4 residues too short to cover the CDR3 end, so that end is filled in from the germline J gene. The chain recombines TRBV19 with TRBJ2-7; D is possibly TRBD1 (6 bases). The CDR3 sequence is 12 residues long. Germline V gene sequence: CDR1 FNHDT, CDR2 SITEND (reference sequence). Incomplete CDR3 DNA: TGTGCCAGCATCACAGGGAAGGAT. Protein sequence: CASITGKD. The whole CDR3 region reads CASITGKDEQYF.

Of note for this clone: Genes here carry mouse names. The read falls 4 residues short of the CDR3 end, and the missing part is taken from the germline J gene. The J gene is TRBJ2-4, the V gene TRBV1, with D perhaps TRBD1 (5 bases). Trimming pared 0 bases from V and 2 bases from J, leaving 9 bases between. From germline, CDR1 is NSQYPW and CDR2 LRSPGD (reference sequence). The CDR3 sequence is 15 residues long. The sequenced part of the CDR3 DNA is TGCACCTGCAGTGCAGAACAGGACAATCAAAAC. As protein: CTCSAEQDNQN. The whole CDR3 sequence is CTCSAEQDNQNTLYF.

This clone was detected a few times. Gene names denote mouse genes. The DNA ends 4 residues before the CDR3 does, and the rest of the CDR3 is filled in from the germline J gene. This chain connects TRBV13-3 to TRBJ2-4; 7 bases match TRBD2. V lost 6 bases, J lost 0 bases, and 4 bases stayed unmatched. The CDR3 covers 14 residues. The V gene's germline CDR1 is NNHDY and CDR2 SYVADS. The CDR3 region is CASKLGDSQNTLYF. Incomplete CDR3 DNA: TGTGCCAGCAAGCTGGGGGATAGTCAAAAC.

As concerns this clone: Mouse names are used for the genes. The sequence runs out 4 residues before the end of the CDR3; the remainder is reconstructed from the germline J gene. The same CDR3 is also encoded by other DNA sequences in this sample. The chain uses TRBV1 and TRBJ2-5; 10 bases fit TRBD2. The CDR3 sequence is 15 residues long. The germline gives CDR1 NSQYPW, CDR2 LRSPGD (reference sequence). The CDR3 bases that were read are TGCACCTGCAGTGAGGGTCTGGGGGGGCTCGAC. Its translation is CTCSEGLGGLD. The full CDR3 protein reads CTCSEGLGGLDTQYF.

With regard to this clone: Mouse gene names and germline throughout. The CDR3 extends 4 residues past the end of the read, so its final part is completed from the germline J gene. This chain joins TRBV5 and TRBJ2-7; D perhaps matches TRBD1 (5 bases). The CDR3 covers 14 residues. Germline CDR1 reads LGHNA; CDR2 reads YNLKQL (reference sequence). The DNA read from the CDR3 is TGTGCCAGCAGCCAAGACCTGGACACATAT. This encodes CASSQDLDTY. The whole CDR3 reads CASSQDLDTYEQYF.

This clone was detected a few times. Genes and germline are mouse. The CDR3 extends 4 residues past the end of the read, so its final part is completed from the germline J gene. V gene TRBV1 combines with J gene TRBJ1-4; 8 nucleotides match TRBD1. CDR1 and CDR2 from the germline V gene are NSQYPW and LRSPGD (reference sequence). There are 16 residues in the CDR3. V shed 0 bases, J shed 5 bases, and the junction held 5 bases outside the gene matches. Partial CDR3 DNA: TGCACCTGCAGTGCAGATAGGCGGACAGGGAACGAA. Amino acid sequence: CTCSADRRTGNE. The entire CDR3 protein is CTCSADRRTGNERLFF. The variable domain in full, completed from reference TRBV1 and TRBJ1-4, reads VTLLEQNPRWRLVPRGQAVNLRCILKNSQYPWMSWYQQDLQKQLQWLFTLRSPGDKEVKSLPGADYLATRVTDTELRLQVANMSQGRTLYCTCSADRRTGNERLFFGHGTKLSVL.

Note on this clone: The gene names given are mouse names. The read comes to an end 4 residues before the CDR3 does, leaving the germline J gene to fill in the end. This chain uses TRBV13-3 with TRBJ1-1, with 9 bases identical to TRBD1. Germline V gene sequence: CDR1 NNHDY, CDR2 SYVADS. The CDR3 runs 14 residues. The sequenced CDR3 bases are TGTGCCAGCAGCGCCGGGACAGGGAGGGCA. This encodes CASSAGTGRA. The full CDR3 is CASSAGTGRAEVFF.

This clone was seen ten or more times. Gene and germline names: mouse. The DNA ends 4 residues before the CDR3 does, and the rest of the CDR3 is filled in from the germline J gene. The chain carries TRBV17 and TRBJ1-1; D perhaps matches TRBD1 (5 bases). V lost 0 bases, J lost 1 base, and 6 bases lay in between. The CDR3 runs 14 residues. CDR1 is MNHDT and CDR2 is YYDKIL in the germline V gene. CDR3 protein: CASSRDGQNTEVFF. CDR3 bases read: TGTGCTAGCAGTAGAGATGGACAAAACACA.

Notes on this clone: Gene names denote mouse genes. Read coverage stops 4 residues before the CDR3 terminus; the germline J gene supplies the remainder. V usage is TRBV1 and J usage is TRBJ2-7, with 11 bases fitting TRBD2. V lost 7 bases and J lost 0; bases outside the gene matches: 5. From germline, CDR1 is NSQYPW and CDR2 LRSPGD (reference sequence). The CDR3 covers 15 residues. Here the CDR3 reads CTCTGTGGSSYEQYF. CDR3 DNA, as far as it was read: TGCACCTGCACCGGGACTGGGGGTAGCTCCTAT.

This clone has just a few counts. These gene names are mouse names. The read gets to within 4 residues of the CDR3 end, and the germline J gene fills in the rest. The chain employs TRBV14 and TRBJ2-5; 10 positions match TRBD2. CDR3 size: 15 residues. Trimming cost V 5 bases and J 0 bases; bases outside gene matches: 3. From germline, CDR1 is SGHDT and CDR2 FRDEAV. This chain's CDR3 is CASRGTGVNQDTQYF. The CDR3 DNA, read in part, is TGTGCCAGCAGAGGGACTGGGGTTAACCAAGAC.

This clone occurred a few times. All gene names here are mouse names. The CDR3 end is not reached by the read, which stops 4 residues before it; the germline J gene fills it in. This chain links TRBV13-3 with TRBJ2-4; maybe TRBD1 (5 bases). Germline CDR1 is NNHDY and CDR2 is SYVADS. The germline V and J ends were trimmed by 6 bases and 0 bases, with 11 bases remaining between them. The CDR3 loop spans 14 amino acids. CDR3 sequence reads: CASTSTDSQNTLYF. The CDR3 bases that were read are TGTGCCAGCACCTCGACAGATAGTCAAAAC. Drawing the rest from reference TRBV13-3 and TRBJ2-4, the complete variable domain is EAAVTQSPRSKVAVTGGKVTLSCHQTNNHDYMYWYRQDTGHGLRLIHYSYVADSTEKGDIPDGYKASRPSQENFSLILELASLSQTAVYFCASTSTDSQNTLYFGAGTRLSVL.

Concerning this clone itself: DNA and listed protein disagree at residue 12, so the protein shown here was translated from the DNA. Mouse germline and gene names are used. The read ends 3 residues early relative to the CDR3; the germline J gene fills the gap. The chain joins TRBV5 to TRBJ1-6, with D hard to call. TRBJ1-6 is marked as an open reading frame, function uncertain. CDR3 length: 15 amino acids. The germline V gene encodes CDR1 LGHNA and CDR2 YNLKQL (reference sequence). V lost 0 bases to trimming and J lost 5 bases, with 8 bases between them. The CDR3 here is CASSQDWGNNSPLYF. CDR3 DNA (partial): TGTGCCAGCAGCCAAGATTGGGGAAATAATTCGCCC.

Notes on this clone: TCRdb's protein does not match the DNA translation at residue 11; the protein provided is translated from the DNA. Gene names denote mouse genes. The read comes to an end 3 residues before the CDR3 does, leaving the germline J gene to fill in the end. This chain joins TRBV13-3 and TRBJ1-3; D perhaps matches TRBD1 (6 bases). Germline assignment: CDR1 NNHDY and CDR2 SYVADS. V was clipped by 5 bases and J by 2 bases, with 11 bases between them. This CDR3 has 14 residues. The sequenced part of the CDR3 DNA is TGTGCCAGCAGCCCAGGGGTGACTGGAAATACG. Translated: CASSPGVTGNT. In full, the CDR3 is CASSPGVTGNTLYF.

About this clone itself: The germline and genes are mouse ones. The CDR3 goes on 4 residues after the read ends, and that part is filled in from the germline J gene. This chain uses TRBV19 with TRBJ2-5; TRBD2 matches 8 bases. The CDR3 has 13 residues. CDR1 FNHDT and CDR2 SITEND come from the germline V gene (reference sequence). The CDR3 spells CASSIGGGDTQYF. The sequenced part of the CDR3 DNA is TGTGCCAGCAGTATTGGGGGGGGAGAC.

A few counts support this clone. Any gene name here is a mouse gene name. The CDR3 end lies 4 residues beyond the end of the read and is filled in from the germline J gene. V and J are TRBV13-1 and TRBJ2-7; 9 bases are a match to TRBD1. CDR1 is NSHNY, CDR2 SYGAGN, per germline. The CDR3 runs to 13 residues. This chain's CDR3 is CASSEGTGHEQYF. CDR3 DNA, as far as it was read: TGTGCCAGCAGTGAAGGGACAGGGCAT.